The 21 T cell receptor beta chains given below trace back to one sample, sequenced in a study of low-dose radiotherapy and immunotherapy resistance in tumors. With TRAV- and TRBV-specific primers, first-strand cDNA was made, covering the alpha and beta chains. TCRs were put through around 20 PCR cycles of amplification with Phusion. A constant-region primer and the V-primer adapter served as the primer pair. TCRdb passed the reads through MiXCR, listing each CDR3 protein once. This table holds tens of thousands of distinct CDR3 sequences, around 20% found once. The time point was: after trial treatment. Treatment meaning: LDRT plus nivolumab, ipilimumab, low-dose cyclophosphamide and aspirin (RACIN trial). The source material was PBMCs, sampled after low-dose radiotherapy plus immunotherapy. Receptor source: a female donor with ovarian cancer.

This clonotype was counted many times. The V gene is TRBV5-1, the J gene TRBJ2-7; weak D call: TRBD2 (5 bases). V was pared by 2 bases and J by 0 bases, with 21 bases between. CDR1 and CDR2 from the germline V gene are SGHRS and YFSETQ. The CDR3 is 18 residues long. The DNA of the CDR3 is TGCGCCAGCAGCTTCAGACAACGTACAGTAACTAGCTCCTACGAGCAGTACTTC. It codes for CASSFRQRTVTSSYEQYF.

There are many counts of this clonotype. In DNA form, the CDR3 reads TGCAGTGCTATCGCAGTTACTAACTATGGCTACACCTTC. This gives the protein CSAIAVTNYGYTF. The chain recombines TRBV20-1 with TRBJ1-2; D gene uncertain. Germline V gene data show CDR1 as DFQATT and CDR2 as SNEGSKA (reference sequence). Trimming stripped 4 bases from V and 0 bases from J, with 9 bases between. This CDR3 is 13 amino acids long.

In this sample, this clonotype turned up many times. This rearrangement joins TRBV6-5 to TRBJ1-5; tentatively, D is TRBD1 (5 bases). Germline V lookup: CDR1 MNHEY, CDR2 SVGAGI. Trimming removed 2 bases at V and 0 bases at J, with 8 bases between. CDR3 length equals 15 residues. The CDR3 spells CASSYRDGSNQPQHF. In DNA, the CDR3 is TGTGCCAGCAGTTACCGGGACGGTAGCAATCAGCCCCAGCATTTT.

At least ten counts were recorded for this clonotype. The genes are TRBV6-2 or TRBV6-3 and TRBJ2-2; 10 nucleotides agree with TRBD2. J was trimmed by 3 bases and V by 2 bases; bases with no gene match: 6. CDR3 size: 17 residues. Germline lookup yields CDR1 MNHEY and CDR2 SVGEGT. CDR3 in DNA: TGTGCCAGCAGTTACCCTAGCGGGAGCCTGGACACCGGGGAGCTGTTTTTT. The encoded protein is CASSYPSGSLDTGELFF.

This clonotype was observed a single time. A read error is possible here, since a much larger clone lies one base away. The missing conserved phenylalanine or tryptophan at the end of this CDR3 makes a read error likely. The chain combines TRBV7-9 with TRBJ1-1; D is unresolved. Per the germline V gene, CDR1 is SEHNR and CDR2 is FQNEAQ (reference sequence). Deletions cut 5 bases from V and 5 bases from J, with 15 bases between. The CDR3 has 14 residues. Written as DNA, the CDR3 is TGTGCCAGCAGCCCACCCCAAGGGCTTACTGAAGCTTTCTTG. Translated: CASSPPQGLTEAFL.

The rearrangement links TRBV11-1 to TRBJ2-1, with D possibly being TRBD2 (5 bases). V shed 3 bases and J shed 3 bases, with 15 bases lying between them. Per the germline V gene, CDR1 is SGHAT and CDR2 is FQDESV (reference sequence). The length of the CDR3 is 16 residues. CDR3: CASSFGGEWGYNEQFF. The CDR3 coding sequence is TGTGCCAGCAGCTTCGGAGGCGAATGGGGCTACAATGAGCAGTTCTTC.

The chain joins TRBV19 to TRBJ2-7; D unclear. Germline CDR1 is LNHDA and CDR2 is SQIVND (reference sequence). Trimming cost V 2 bases and J 1 base, with 9 bases left between them. The CDR3 loop spans 14 amino acids. The DNA for the CDR3 is TGTGCCAGTAGTATAAGTGGCCGATCCTACGAGCAGTACTTC. Residues: CASSISGRSYEQYF.

This clonotype was counted at least ten times. The chain recombines TRBV4-3 with TRBJ2-1; TRBD2 aligns across 8 bases. This CDR3 spans 16 amino acids. CDR1 and CDR2 from the germline V gene are LGHNA and YSLEER. Unmatched junction bases numbered 11, after V lost 2 bases and J lost 8 bases. The CDR3 spells CASSQTAGAHGDEQFF. The CDR3 nucleotides are TGCGCCAGCAGCCAAACAGCGGGAGCTCATGGGGATGAGCAGTTCTTC.

This clonotype was observed many times. The rearrangement links TRBV9 to TRBJ1-4; 8 bases are shared with TRBD1. Looked up from germline, CDR1 is SGDLS and CDR2 is YYNGEE. J gave up 7 bases and V 0 bases, and 11 bases lay outside the gene matches. The CDR3 has 17 amino acids. The CDR3 reads CASSVAEGGQGGEKLFF. The CDR3 DNA reads TGTGCCAGCAGCGTAGCCGAAGGAGGACAGGGAGGTGAAAAACTGTTTTTT. Supplemented by reference TRBV9 and TRBJ1-4, the full variable domain reads DSGVTQTPKHLITATGQRVTLRCSPRSGDLSVYWYQQSLDQGLQFLIQYYNGEERAKGNILERFSAQQFPDLHSELNLSSLELGDSALYFCASSVAEGGQGGEKLFFGSGTQLSVL.

The table lists this clonotype with many counts. The V and J genes are TRBV30 and TRBJ2-1; D gene unclear. The CDR3 sequence is 16 residues long. V dropped 5 bases and J dropped 2 bases, with 19 bases sitting between them. Germline CDR1 and CDR2: GTSNPN and SVGIG (reference sequence). The CDR3 loop reads CAWAPGARPPYNEQFF. For the CDR3, the DNA is TGTGCCTGGGCCCCCGGCGCCAGGCCGCCCTACAATGAGCAGTTCTTC.

The V gene is TRBV6-1, the J gene TRBJ1-1; the match to TRBD1 covers 8 bases. The CDR3 consists of 15 residues. V shed 7 bases and J 4 bases; nucleotides not matched to a gene: 11. Germline loops: CDR1 MNHNS, CDR2 SASEGT. CDR3 residues: CASKKSTGEATEAFF. The CDR3 DNA sequence: TGTGCCAGCAAAAAGTCGACAGGGGAAGCCACTGAAGCTTTCTTT.

This clonotype was detected many times. The chain links TRBV2 to TRBJ1-6; 9 nucleotides match TRBD1. The junction had 7 bases not matched to a gene; V was cut back by 4 bases and J by 9 bases. The CDR3 has 15 amino acids. Germline CDR1 is SNHLY and CDR2 is FYNNEI. In DNA, the CDR3 is TGTGCCAGCAGTGGGGGACAGGGAAGTGGTTCACCCCTCCACTTT. This gives the protein CASSGGQGSGSPLHF.

Remarks on this clonotype: With only one base between it and a far larger clone, this is likely a read error. The rearrangement joins TRBV13 to TRBJ2-2; D might be TRBD2 (6 bases). From germline, CDR1 is PRHDT and CDR2 FYEKMQ (reference sequence). This CDR3 is built from 14 residues. The V end was cut by 9 bases, the J end by 4 bases, with 15 bases between. The CDR3 reads CARSTLGGTGELFF. The CDR3 DNA reads as TGTGCCAGAAGCACTTTGGGGGGCACCGGGGAGCTGTTTTTT.

This clonotype was observed at least ten times. The J gene is TRBJ2-1, the V gene TRBV28; 9 bases agree with TRBD1. V lost 6 bases to trimming and J lost 0 bases; unmatched junction nucleotides: 15. The CDR3 is made up of 19 amino acids. The germline V gene has CDR1 MDHEN and CDR2 SYDVKM. Here the CDR3 DNA reads TGTGCCAGCAGAGACCACAGGGGGCCGAGGCCGAGCTCCTACAATGAGCAGTTCTTC. Protein product: CASRDHRGPRPSSYNEQFF.

This clonotype was found many times. The chain combines TRBV7-3 with TRBJ1-5; D gene unclear. Germline V gene data show CDR1 as SGHTA and CDR2 as FQGTGA. V lost 5 bases and J 6 bases, leaving 11 bases between the germline ends. This CDR3 is 13 amino acids long. CDR3 residues: CASSPGPTQPQHF. The CDR3 region has the DNA TGTGCCAGCAGCCCGGGCCCCACTCAGCCCCAGCATTTT.

The table lists this clonotype with many counts. The CDR3: CSARDLGLDITDTQYF. DNA for the CDR3: TGCAGTGCTAGAGATCTGGGACTAGACATCACAGATACGCAGTATTTT. The genes are TRBV20-1 and TRBJ2-3; 8 bases align to TRBD2. V was pared by 0 bases and J by 2 bases, with 7 bases of the junction left unmatched. Germline V gives CDR1 DFQATT, CDR2 SNEGSKA (reference sequence). The CDR3 sequence is 16 residues long.

This clonotype appeared a few times. This chain connects TRBV5-1 to TRBJ2-1; 9 positions match TRBD2. V shed 4 bases, J shed 5 bases, and the junction held 4 bases outside the gene matches. This CDR3 has 14 residues. The germline V gene encodes CDR1 SGHRS and CDR2 YFSETQ. The DNA of the CDR3 is TGCGCCAGCAGCCCAGCGGGAGGAGACAATGAGCAGTTCTTC. This gives the protein CASSPAGGDNEQFF.

There are a few counts of this clonotype. This chain connects TRBV27 to TRBJ2-1, with D maybe TRBD1 (6 bases). CDR3 size: 15 residues. Trimming took off 4 bases at V and 7 bases at J, with 17 bases between the two ends. The germline gives CDR1 MNHEY, CDR2 SMNVEV (reference sequence). For the CDR3, the DNA is TGTGCCAGCAGTTCCACTGACAGGTTTCGGAATGAGCAGTTCTTC. This sequence encodes CASSSTDRFRNEQFF.

This clonotype was detected ten times or more. The V and J genes are TRBV27 and TRBJ2-3; 11 nucleotides agree with TRBD1. Germline assignment: CDR1 MNHEY and CDR2 SMNVEV (reference sequence). V shed 8 bases, J shed 5 bases, and the junction held 9 bases outside the gene matches. The CDR3 is 15 amino acids. The CDR3 region is CASGLGQGEGDTQYF. Here the CDR3 DNA reads TGTGCCAGCGGGTTGGGACAGGGGGAGGGAGATACGCAGTATTTT.

This clonotype showed up just a few times. This chain links TRBV20-1 with TRBJ2-7; no reliable D call. Germline V gene data show CDR1 as DFQATT and CDR2 as SNEGSKA (reference sequence). CDR3 length equals 15 residues. The germline V and J ends were trimmed by 0 bases and 2 bases, with 14 bases remaining between them. CDR3 sequence reads: CSARDRMLSTYEQYF. The CDR3, as DNA: TGCAGTGCTAGAGACCGTATGCTATCCACCTACGAGCAGTACTTC.

This clonotype was seen repeatedly, ten times or more. The V gene is TRBV7-2, the J gene TRBJ1-5; 7 bases line up with TRBD1. Looked up from germline, CDR1 is SGHTA and CDR2 is FQGNSA. V was clipped by 4 bases and J by 0 bases; unmatched bases: 3. This CDR3 has 15 residues. For the CDR3, the DNA is TGTGCCAGCAGCTCAGGACAGGCTAGCAATCAGCCCCAGCATTTT. Its translation is CASSSGQASNQPQHF.